This TCR beta chain was documented in a study of blood T cell repertoires in COVID-19. Across the study: Material from acute and convalescent COVID-19 was sourced from the United States, Italy and Spain. T cells, B-cell-depleted T cells, or PBMCs supplied cDNA or gDNA.

Germline CDR1 is LNHDA and CDR2 is SQIVND (reference sequence). Trimming cost V 6 bases and J 0 bases; bases outside gene matches: 9. This CDR3 contains 17 residues. Original processing methods: Estimates of nucleated cell counts were drawn from the amplification of reference gene primers. The method was immunoSEQ multiplex PCR; TCRdb's version includes in-frame clones alone and lacks a portion of them. The V and J calls and the clone size are those of that table, but D and trimming were determined from the DNA. The data contain tens of thousands of clones, approximately 83% of them singletons. The TCR was taken from a man between 65 and 80 years old with acute or convalescent COVID-19. The V and J genes are TRBV19 and TRBJ1-5, with TRBD1 matching 9 bases. The specimen sequenced was peripheral blood. DNA of the CDR3: TGTGCCAGTAGGGGAGGACAGGGGACAGATAGCAATCAGCCCCAGCATTTT. Translated, it gives CASRGGQGTDSNQPQHF.